This passage covers 15 T cell receptor beta chains from one sample sequenced in a study of blood T cell repertoires in COVID-19. Generated by immunoSEQ multiplex PCR, the TCRdb table keeps only in-frame clones and is missing some. The table lists about 460,000 clones, about 85% of them singletons. Sequences were obtained from PBMCs or T cells enriched from blood (not recorded which). The source of these receptors is a woman aged 60-75 years who had recovered from COVID-19.

J is TRBJ2-2 and V is TRBV19, with a possible D match to TRBD1 (6 bases). Germline V lookup: CDR1 LNHDA, CDR2 SQIVND (reference sequence). The CDR3 covers 15 residues. V lost 9 bases, J lost 6 bases, and 20 bases lay in between. The chain's CDR3 is CASRTLDRPAGELFF. The DNA for the CDR3 is TGTGCCAGCAGGACCCTCGACAGGCCCGCCGGGGAGCTGTTTTTT.

This clone was picked up one time. The chain uses TRBV13 and TRBJ2-3, with 12 bases identical to TRBD2. The CDR3 spans 18 residues. The germline V gene has CDR1 PRHDT and CDR2 FYEKMQ (reference sequence). With 3 bases clipped from V and 6 bases from J, the junction kept 13 bases outside the gene matches. Written as DNA, the CDR3 is TGTGCCAGCAGCTTCGGAGGGGCTAGCGGGGGGGAGTTGGATACGCAGTATTTT. Residues: CASSFGGASGGELDTQYF.

The gene calls are TRBV9 and TRBJ1-1; 8 bases fit TRBD1. The CDR3 runs to 16 residues. V trimming: 3 bases; J trimming: 0 bases; junction bases outside the gene matches: 7. From germline, CDR1 is SGDLS and CDR2 YYNGEE. CDR3 bases: TGTGCCAGCAGCGCCAGACAGGGGCGACTGAACACTGAAGCTTTCTTT. It codes for CASSARQGRLNTEAFF.

This chain joins TRBV13 and TRBJ1-1, with 7 bases fitting TRBD1. CDR1 and CDR2 from the germline V gene are PRHDT and FYEKMQ (reference sequence). The CDR3 totals 15 residues. Germline trimming cut 5 bases from V and 0 bases from J; bases unmatched to any gene: 6. In DNA, the CDR3 is TGTGCCAGCAGCAACCGGGGACAGTTGAACACTGAAGCTTTCTTT. It codes for CASSNRGQLNTEAFF. Filled out from reference TRBV13 and TRBJ1-1, the complete variable domain reads AAGVIQSPRHLIKEKRETATLKCYPIPRHDTVYWYQQGPGQDPQFLISFYEKMQSDKGSIPDRFSAQQFSDYHSELNMSSLELGDSALYFCASSNRGQLNTEAFFGQGTRLTVV.

A word on this clone: In the same sample, other DNA sequences code for this CDR3. The rearrangement links TRBV28 to TRBJ1-5; D perhaps matches TRBD1 (6 bases). The germline V and J ends were trimmed by 6 bases and 0 bases, with 12 bases remaining between them. This CDR3 contains 15 residues. Germline V CDR1 and CDR2: MDHEN, SYDVKM. The chain's CDR3 is CASSPTGYSNQPQHF. The CDR3 DNA reads as TGTGCCAGCAGCCCTACAGGGTATAGCAATCAGCCCCAGCATTTT. Full variable domain (rest looked up from reference TRBV28 and TRBJ1-5): DVKVTQSSRYLVKRTGEKVFLECVQDMDHENMFWYRQDPGLGLRLIYFSYDVKMKEKGDIPEGYSVSREKKERFSLILESASTNQTSMYLCASSPTGYSNQPQHFGDGTRLSIL.

The gene calls are TRBV2 and TRBJ2-7, with D perhaps matching TRBD2 (6 bases). The germline CDR1 and CDR2 sequences are SNHLY and FYNNEI. V lost 7 bases to trimming and J lost 0 bases, with 13 bases between them. The length of the CDR3 is 14 residues. CDR3 sequence reads: CASKGTSSSYEQYV. In DNA form, the CDR3 reads TGTGCCAGCAAGGGGACTTCGAGCTCCTACGAGCAGTACGTC.

V is TRBV18 and J is TRBJ2-3, with 7 bases fitting TRBD1. From germline, CDR1 is KGHSH and CDR2 LQKENI. J lost 6 bases, V lost 3 bases, and 3 bases had no gene match. This CDR3 region has 13 residues. CDR3: CASSPGTVDTQYF. Here the CDR3 DNA reads TGTGCCAGCTCACCTGGGACAGTGGATACGCAGTATTTT.

This clone was detected a few times. The chain links TRBV7-9 to TRBJ2-3, with D perhaps TRBD2 (5 bases). CDR3 length: 15 amino acids. CDR1 SEHNR and CDR2 FQNEAQ come from the germline V gene (reference sequence). With 3 bases removed from V and 2 bases from J, the gap between germline ends came to 12 bases. CDR3 nucleotides: TGTGCCAGCAGCTTGTCGGGAACCCACACAGATACGCAGTATTTT. It is translated as CASSLSGTHTDTQYF.

The chain couples TRBV19 to TRBJ2-2; D gene unclear. CDR1 is LNHDA and CDR2 is SQIVND in the germline V gene (reference sequence). The CDR3 length is 14 residues. The V end lost 3 bases, the J end lost 3 bases, and 8 bases lay between the germline ends. CDR3 sequence: CASSILPDTGELFF. The CDR3 bases are TGTGCCAGTAGTATTCTACCGGACACCGGGGAGCTGTTTTTT.

This clone is a singleton in its sample. V gene TRBV7-2 combines with J gene TRBJ2-1; no clear D. Germline values: CDR1 SGHTA, CDR2 FQGNSA. CDR3 size: 15 residues. The V and J ends lost 2 bases and 0 bases respectively, with 8 bases between them. CDR3 sequence: CASSLSTGSYNEQFF. The CDR3 DNA is TGTGCCAGCAGCTTATCAACGGGCTCCTACAATGAGCAGTTCTTC. The entire variable domain, with the rest obtained from reference TRBV7-2 and TRBJ2-1, is as follows: GAGVSQSPSNKVTEKGKDVELRCDPISGHTALYWYRQSLGQGLEFLIYFQGNSAPDKSGLPSDRFSAERTGGSVSTLTIQRTQQEDSAVYLCASSLSTGSYNEQFFGPGTRLTVL.

In its sample, this clone was seen once. This rearrangement joins TRBV5-1 to TRBJ2-7; 7 positions agree with TRBD1. The CDR3 contains 9 residues. Germline CDR1 SGHRS, CDR2 YFSETQ. Here the CDR3 reads CASSPGQVV. CDR3 DNA sequence: TGCGCCAGCAGCCCTGGACAGGTAGTC.

The chain joins TRBV19 to TRBJ1-2; no reliable D call. The CDR3 length is 13 residues. V lost 3 bases to trimming and J lost 4 bases, with 9 bases between them. Germline V lookup: CDR1 LNHDA, CDR2 SQIVND (reference sequence). The CDR3 spells CASSIRLSYGYTF. The CDR3 coding sequence is TGTGCCAGTAGTATCCGGTTGTCCTATGGCTACACCTTC.

This chain links TRBV4-1 with TRBJ2-5; maybe TRBD2 (5 bases). The length of the CDR3 is 14 residues. The V gene's germline CDR1 is MGHRA and CDR2 YSYEKL. The V end lost 0 bases, the J end lost 4 bases, and 9 bases lay between the germline ends. CDR3 protein: CASSQDLARETQYF. As DNA, the CDR3 is TGCGCCAGCAGCCAAGATCTAGCTCGAGAGACCCAGTACTTC.

The chain joins TRBV5-8 to TRBJ1-5, with 7 bases that match TRBD1. Germline V gene data show CDR1 as SGHTS and CDR2 as YDEGEE. Trimming cost V 3 bases and J 0 bases; bases outside gene matches: 3. The CDR3 is 15 residues long. CDR3 bases: TGTGCCAGCAGCTCCCAGGGGGATAGCAATCAGCCCCAGCATTTT. Translation gives CASSSQGDSNQPQHF. Supplemented by reference TRBV5-8 and TRBJ1-5, the full variable domain reads EAGVTQSPTHLIKTRGQQATLRCSPISGHTSVYWYQQALGLGLQFLLWYDEGEERNRGNFPPRFSGRQFPNYSSELNVNALELEDSALYLCASSSQGDSNQPQHFGDGTRLSIL.

The gene calls are TRBV4-1 and TRBJ1-2, with D tentatively TRBD1 (6 bases). CDR1 and CDR2 from the germline V gene are MGHRA and YSYEKL. This CDR3 is built from 15 residues. Trimming removed 9 bases at V and 5 bases at J, with 22 bases between. CDR3 sequence (DNA): TGCGCCAGTGGCTATCAATACAGGGAAAAGTATGGCTACACCTTC. Its translation is CASGYQYREKYGYTF.